These 20 T cell receptor beta chains originate from one sample sequenced in a study of Tregs in tolerant kidney transplant recipients. Method: immunoSEQ multiplex PCR; TCRdb's copy keeps in-frame clones and lacks some. The data show tens of thousands of clones, about 88% seen once. The sequences come from CD4+ T cells from blood, collected before the transplant. These receptors were collected from a human donor who received a combined kidney and bone marrow transplant.

The rearrangement links TRBV28 to TRBJ1-5; TRBD1 aligns across 8 bases. Germline CDR1 reads MDHEN; CDR2 reads SYDVKM. J gave up 6 bases and V 5 bases, and 3 bases lay outside the gene matches. The CDR3 totals 13 residues. CDR3 DNA: TGTGCCAGCAGTCCGGACAGGGTTCAGCCCCAGCATTTT. Amino acid sequence: CASSPDRVQPQHF. Full variable domain (missing parts from reference TRBV28 and TRBJ1-5): DVKVTQSSRYLVKRTGEKVFLECVQDMDHENMFWYRQDPGLGLRLIYFSYDVKMKEKGDIPEGYSVSREKKERFSLILESASTNQTSMYLCASSPDRVQPQHFGDGTRLSIL.

The V and J genes are TRBV6-1 and TRBJ2-2; possible D gene TRBD2, 5 bases. Germline V CDR1 and CDR2: MNHNS, SASEGT. The length of the CDR3 is 14 residues. V was cut by 7 bases and J by 4 bases, with 13 bases left in between. CDR3 protein: CASKTAGLTGELFF. CDR3 DNA: TGTGCCAGCAAGACGGCGGGTCTCACCGGGGAGCTGTTTTTT.

This clone was picked up one time. V usage is TRBV7-3 and J usage is TRBJ2-7, with D possibly matching TRBD2 (6 bases). Trimming shortened V by 5 bases and J by 6 bases, and 17 bases separated the two germline ends. This CDR3 is 14 amino acids long. Per the germline V gene, CDR1 is SGHTA and CDR2 is FQGTGA. CDR3 in DNA: TGTGCCAGCAGCCCAGGTGGGGGGATGGGCGAGCAGTACTTC. It codes for CASSPGGGMGEQYF.

V is TRBV14 and J is TRBJ2-1, with D uncertain. CDR3 size: 13 residues. V lost 0 bases to trimming and J lost 15 bases, with 15 bases between them. Germline CDR1 SGHDN, CDR2 FVKESK. This chain's CDR3 is CASSQDRPSAPFF. The CDR3 bases are TGTGCCAGCAGCCAAGATCGCCCCAGTGCCCCGTTCTTC.

This chain connects TRBV29-1 to TRBJ1-2; tentatively, D is TRBD1 (5 bases). The CDR3 is made up of 12 amino acids. CDR1 and CDR2 (germline): SQVTM, ANQGSEA. Trimming pared 7 bases from V and 8 bases from J, leaving 17 bases between. CDR3 residues: CSAEGTNWGYTF. The CDR3 DNA sequence: TGCAGCGCGGAAGGGACTAACTGGGGCTACACCTTC.

The V call is TRBV18, the J call TRBJ2-7; TRBD2 matches 10 bases. After removal of 3 bases from V and 6 bases from J, the junction contained 11 bases not matched to a gene. CDR1 is KGHSH and CDR2 is LQKENI in the germline V gene. CDR3 length equals 16 residues. CDR3: CASSPAQVAGGPEQYF. DNA for the CDR3: TGTGCCAGCTCACCGGCCCAGGTAGCGGGAGGTCCCGAGCAGTACTTC. The full variable domain, in which reference TRBV18 and TRBJ2-7 provide the parts outside the CDR3, is NAGVMQNPRHLVRRRGQEARLRCSPMKGHSHVYWYRQLPEEGLKFMVYLQKENIIDESGMPKERFSAEFPKEGPSILRIQQVVRGDSAAYFCASSPAQVAGGPEQYFGPGTRLTVT.

The J gene is TRBJ2-7, the V gene TRBV27; TRBD1 is a possible D gene (5 bases). Trimming removed 2 bases at V and 3 bases at J, with 8 bases between. The germline V gene has CDR1 MNHEY and CDR2 SMNVEV (reference sequence). The CDR3 loop spans 13 amino acids. The CDR3 DNA follows: TGTGCCAGCAGTTTAAGTAGGGGCTACGAGCAGTACTTC. This codes for CASSLSRGYEQYF.

This clone showed up just once. The chain carries TRBV28 and TRBJ2-7; perhaps TRBD1 as D (6 bases). Germline assignment: CDR1 MDHEN and CDR2 SYDVKM. The CDR3 covers 15 residues. The V end lost 7 bases, the J end lost 4 bases, and 20 bases lay between the germline ends. The CDR3 DNA reads as TGTGCCAGCAACCCGGACAGCACCGCCTCGTACGAGCAGTACTTC. As protein: CASNPDSTASYEQYF.

The chain links TRBV18 to TRBJ1-3, with 7 bases identical to TRBD1. Germline CDR1 is KGHSH and CDR2 is LQKENI. The CDR3 length is 18 residues. V was clipped by 3 bases and J by 0 bases; unmatched bases: 11. This chain's CDR3 is CASSPTLGQKTSGNTIYF. For the CDR3, the DNA is TGTGCCAGCTCACCTACTCTGGGACAGAAGACCTCTGGAAACACCATATATTTT.

This clone was picked up one time. The V and J genes are TRBV6-5 and TRBJ2-7, with D tentatively TRBD1 (5 bases). With 5 bases removed from V and 3 bases from J, the gap between germline ends came to 11 bases. From germline, CDR1 is MNHEY and CDR2 SVGAGI. The CDR3 runs 13 residues. In DNA, the CDR3 is TGTGCCAGCAGTCCACAGGAAAACTACGAGCAGTACTTC. This translates into CASSPQENYEQYF.

The V call is TRBV18, the J call TRBJ2-5, with TRBD2 matching 8 bases. With V trimmed by 3 bases and J by 4 bases, 1 base remained unmatched. From germline, CDR1 is KGHSH and CDR2 LQKENI. CDR3 size: 13 residues. In DNA form, the CDR3 reads TGTGCCAGCTCACCCGCGGGGGGAGAGACCCAGTACTTC. Protein product: CASSPAGGETQYF.

The chain employs TRBV10-2 and TRBJ1-2, with 7 bases aligning to TRBD1. This CDR3 spans 15 amino acids. Germline V gene sequence: CDR1 WSHSY, CDR2 SAAADI. V dropped 4 bases and J dropped 4; count of bases not matched to a gene: 9. As DNA, the CDR3 is TGCGCCAGCAGTGCCTACCGGGACAGTCTCTATGGCTACACCTTC. Its protein is CASSAYRDSLYGYTF.

The chain recombines TRBV5-4 with TRBJ1-4, with 7 bases that match TRBD1. CDR3 length: 15 residues. V lost 0 bases, J lost 4 bases, and 3 bases stayed unmatched. Germline V gene sequence: CDR1 SGHNT, CDR2 YYREEE (reference sequence). The CDR3 protein is CASSLDRGLNEKLFF. The CDR3, as DNA: TGTGCCAGCAGCTTGGACAGGGGCCTTAATGAAAAACTGTTTTTT.

The chain combines TRBV28 with TRBJ1-1, with TRBD1 matching 8 bases. Germline V lookup: CDR1 MDHEN, CDR2 SYDVKM. The CDR3 runs to 15 residues. V trimming: 6 bases; J trimming: 1 base; junction bases outside the gene matches: 7. CDR3 residues: CASSPGRGRNTEAFF. CDR3 in DNA: TGTGCCAGCAGCCCGGGCAGGGGGCGGAACACTGAAGCTTTCTTT.

This sequence joins TRBV18 and TRBJ1-5; a possible D gene is TRBD1 (5 bases). Germline lookup yields CDR1 KGHSH and CDR2 LQKENI. The CDR3 runs 13 residues. Between the trimmed V and J ends, which lost 2 bases and 6 bases, there was a span of 8 bases. The CDR3 nucleotides are TGTGCCAGCTCACCAGGGGCGACTCAGCCCCAGCATTTT. Encoded protein: CASSPGATQPQHF.

The V and J genes are TRBV2 and TRBJ2-3, with 13 bases fitting TRBD2. Per the germline V gene, CDR1 is SNHLY and CDR2 is FYNNEI. The V gene end was trimmed by 6 bases and the J gene end by 3 bases; junction bases not matched to a gene: 6. This CDR3 is 16 amino acids long. As DNA, the CDR3 is TGTGCCAGCAGCCCCCGGACTAGCGGGGGAACAGATACGCAGTATTTT. This codes for CASSPRTSGGTDTQYF.

The J gene is TRBJ1-5, the V gene TRBV27, with 8 bases that match TRBD1. The junction had 1 base not matched to a gene; V was cut back by 5 bases and J by 4 bases. This CDR3 is 13 amino acids long. Germline loops: CDR1 MNHEY, CDR2 SMNVEV (reference sequence). CDR3 sequence reads: CASSRQGNQPQHF. DNA of the CDR3: TGTGCCAGCAGTAGACAGGGGAATCAGCCCCAGCATTTT.

This chain connects TRBV5-1 to TRBJ1-2; D ambiguous. The CDR3 runs 14 residues. From germline, CDR1 is SGHRS and CDR2 YFSETQ. The V and J ends lost 5 bases and 3 bases respectively, with 14 bases between them. CDR3 protein: CASRIQVTDYGYTF. The CDR3 DNA sequence: TGCGCCAGCAGGATCCAGGTCACCGACTATGGCTACACCTTC.

The chain carries TRBV6-1 and TRBJ2-1; D might be TRBD2 (5 bases). Trimming took off 11 bases at V and 14 bases at J, with 16 bases between the two ends. The germline gives CDR1 MNHNS, CDR2 SASEGT. The CDR3 contains 10 residues. The CDR3 protein is CALGQRFKFF. CDR3 nucleotide sequence: TGTGCCTTGGGCCAGCGGTTCAAGTTCTTC.

V gene TRBV18 combines with J gene TRBJ1-1, with TRBD1 as a possible D gene (6 bases). CDR1 KGHSH and CDR2 LQKENI come from the germline V gene. The V end lost 2 bases, the J end lost 3 bases, and 13 bases lay between the germline ends. The CDR3 length is 15 residues. CDR3 amino acids: CASSPSQGRDTEAFF. CDR3 sequence (DNA): TGTGCCAGCTCACCATCACAGGGTAGGGACACTGAAGCTTTCTTT.